A selection of T cell receptor beta chains follows, all from one sample in a study of response to subunit inactivated influenza vaccine. TCRdb analysed the RT-PCR reads with MiXCR anew, one entry per CDR3 protein. The table records roughly 790,000 distinct CDR3 sequences, around 20% of them present only once. The sequenced sample was PBMCs from blood, obtained 5 days after vaccination. The source of these receptors is a man between 45 and 60 years old who received an inactivated influenza vaccine. Both conserved end residues are trimmed from each CDR3.

V gene	J gene	CDR3 protein
TRBV4-1	TRBJ2-7	ASSQVPSGSYEQY
TRBV5-1	TRBJ1-4	ASSLRPGTGTNEKLF
TRBV7-9	TRBJ2-5	ASDTGVRETQY
TRBV3-1	TRBJ2-3	ASSPSGGFTDTQY
TRBV12-3/TRBV12-4	TRBJ1-2	ASSLSHVYGYT
TRBV7-2	TRBJ2-7	ASSQGTPRYEQY
TRBV6-1	TRBJ1-2	ASRMTVNYGYT
TRBV7-7	TRBJ2-5	ASSLADYSETQY
TRBV7-9	TRBJ2-1	ASSSTRTGLGNEQF
TRBV5-1	TRBJ2-1	ASSLGFGSSYNEQF
TRBV3-1	TRBJ2-7	ASSQTSGRGEQY
TRBV3-1	TRBJ2-7	ASSQGRESYEQY
TRBV27	TRBJ2-1	ASSPSPAGGLYEQF
TRBV20-1	TRBJ2-5	SATIPGTAQETQY
TRBV9	TRBJ1-5	ASSPGTGYSNQPQH
TRBV6-2/TRBV6-3	TRBJ2-7	ASSYSVSSEQY
TRBV28	TRBJ2-5	ASSPRRWTGGRETQY
TRBV29-1	TRBJ2-3	SVDSDTQY
TRBV4-2	TRBJ2-2	ASSQVLRGLANTGELF
TRBV12-3/TRBV12-4	TRBJ1-1	ASSLALETEAF
TRBV5-5	TRBJ2-4	ASRGTVLAKNIQY
TRBV2	TRBJ2-2	ASTQLEGGELF
TRBV2	TRBJ2-2	TFSPGLAGGRLVGELF
TRBV27	TRBJ2-2	ASSSVPGLTGVGTGELF
TRBV11-2	TRBJ2-1	ASSTYWGDEQF
TRBV11-3	TRBJ2-5	ASSSRTDQETQY
TRBV7-9	TRBJ2-7	ASNLEGSLEQY
TRBV20-1	TRBJ2-1	SAIESSYNEQF
TRBV20-1	TRBJ2-7	SAKQGTHEQY
TRBV3-1	TRBJ2-3	ASRRGGGTDTQY
TRBV5-5	TRBJ2-1	ASSLWGQGLGEQF
TRBV3-1	TRBJ1-5	ASSQGQDNQPQH
TRBV5-1	TRBJ2-7	ASSLGALGQTTYEQY
TRBV20-1	TRBJ2-5	SALPGGTETQY
TRBV7-2	TRBJ1-1	ASSLSGTMNTEAF
TRBV9	TRBJ2-1	ASSASGTSGRTSYNEQF
TRBV7-2	TRBJ2-2	ASSFNWNTGELF
TRBV29-1	TRBJ2-5	SVEMGAPQETQY
TRBV20-1	TRBJ2-1	SAATTRSSYNEQF
TRBV20-1	TRBJ2-1	SARRLAGFHGEQF
TRBV12-3/TRBV12-4	TRBJ2-2	ASSPGRKAGELF
TRBV2	TRBJ2-4	ASSDQGAENIQY
TRBV7-8	TRBJ2-2	ASSLALSAGVVGELF
TRBV4-3	TRBJ2-1	ASSQVWTSGEQF
TRBV20-1	TRBJ2-7	SARARDREVEQY
TRBV20-1	TRBJ2-2	SARARLGIRELF
TRBV2	TRBJ2-1	ASSGLAGVSNEQF
TRBV12-3/TRBV12-4	TRBJ2-7	ASSLALPGGGTGGYEQY
TRBV9	TRBJ2-7	ASSGSGPSYEQY
TRBV20-1	TRBJ2-1	SARLSGRDSDEQF
TRBV6-2/TRBV6-3	TRBJ1-5	ATADGLSPQH
TRBV7-9	TRBJ1-2	ASTTLLSGKGYGYT